This T cell receptor (beta chain) was identified during a study of blood T cell repertoires in COVID-19. The wider study: Nucleic acid was either cDNA or gDNA, and it came from T cells, B-cell-depleted T cells, or PBMCs.

V shed 2 bases and J 2 bases; nucleotides not matched to a gene: 9. CDR1 and CDR2 from the germline V gene are MNHNS and SASEGT. CDR3 length: 17 residues. The protocol was immunoSEQ multiplex PCR, while the TCRdb copy is restricted to in-frame clones and leaves out a portion. The sample holds hundreds of thousands of clones, about 85% seen once. The sequence was collected from a woman aged 18-35 years with acute or convalescent COVID-19. V usage is TRBV6-1 and J usage is TRBJ2-5, with 9 positions matching TRBD2. Sequencing used peripheral blood. The CDR3 DNA reads as TGTGCCAGCAGTGAACCCGCTAGCGGGGTCCTACAAGAGACCCAGTACTTC. Protein: CASSEPASGVLQETQYF.